Listed below are T cell receptor beta chains from one sample, sequenced in a study of blood T cell repertoires in COVID-19. Only in-frame clones appear in the TCRdb table, and some are missing; sequencing was by immunoSEQ multiplex PCR. The sample consists of 200,000 to 250,000 clones, about 80% of them appearing once. Specimen: PBMCs or T cells enriched from blood (not recorded which). Source of these receptors: a man between 35 and 55 years old who had recovered from COVID-19. CDR3s include the opening cysteine and the closing phenylalanine or tryptophan.

J,V,CDR3
TRBJ1-2,TRBV7-9,CASSQEGGRRYTF
TRBJ2-3,TRBV7-9,CASSFEADTQYF
TRBJ2-3,TRBV12-3/TRBV12-4,CASSLTGDTQYF
TRBJ2-1,TRBV18,CASSLRTSGAGNEQFF
TRBJ1-2,TRBV2,CASSELKQTYGYTF
TRBJ2-2,TRBV9,CASSFLAGPNTGELFF
TRBJ2-7,TRBV5-4,CASSLWASGMNEQYF
TRBJ2-1,TRBV5-1,CASSRPKASGGADEQFF
TRBJ1-6,TRBV4-3,CASSHRYGQGNSPLHF
TRBJ1-1,TRBV7-9,CASSFRVSEAFF
TRBJ1-1,TRBV11-1,CASSLSQGNTEAFF
TRBJ1-6,TRBV19,CASSTKTASSYNSPLHF
TRBJ2-2,TRBV18,CASSPTQGFANTGELFF
TRBJ2-5,TRBV5-1,CASGDTQETQYF
TRBJ2-2,TRBV4-2,CASSRTNRASGELFF
TRBJ1-5,TRBV2,CASSDTGHSNQPQHF
TRBJ1-2,TRBV5-8,CASSPRVGYGYTF
TRBJ1-2,TRBV5-1,CASSVIQGEHGYTF
TRBJ2-3,TRBV11-3,CASSLDYSGRGIDTQYF
TRBJ2-5,TRBV7-8,CASGRQGAQSQYF
TRBJ2-1,TRBV21-1,CASSSIAGASYNEQFF
TRBJ1-1,TRBV6-5,CASSTGGFGEAFF
TRBJ1-1,TRBV20-1,CSARANTEAFF
TRBJ1-1,TRBV20-1,CSASSGATEAFF
TRBJ1-1,TRBV6-2/TRBV6-3,CASSPLGGGMNTEAFF
TRBJ2-7,TRBV19,CASSIFGQPYEQYF